This T cell receptor (beta chain) was captured in a study of blood T cell repertoires in COVID-19 (dated by TCRdb to 2018 to 2021). Looking at the study overall: The collaborator samples originated in the United States, Italy and Spain and spanned the acute and convalescent phases of COVID-19. The prospective study material was composed of cDNA or gDNA derived from T cells, B-cell-depleted T cells, or PBMCs. Deeply sampled blood TCRbeta repertoires from subjects exposed to, actively infected with, or recovered from COVID-19 were included in the dataset. The repertoires were released in a freely available public database meant as a resource for research on the immune response to SARS-CoV-2. Samples were obtained from the ongoing ImmuneRACE study (first 160 participants) and from about 1,300 subjects provided by 6 global collaborators. The sample metadata nearly always contained a de-identified subject ID, COVID-19 status, age in years and sex. HLA class I and class II types, where available, came from metadata supplied by the sample provider rather than from assay-based typing.

The immunoSEQ Assay, a bias-controlled multiplex PCR, was used to amplify TCRbeta CDR3 regions from genomic DNA. The published analysis was carried out like this. The number of nucleated cells in each sample was estimated by amplification of reference gene primers within the assay. Sequence reads were collapsed and filtered to measure the absolute abundance of every unique TCRbeta CDR3 rearrangement. For each sample, productive Simpson clonality was calculated as the square root of Simpson's diversity index across productive rearrangements. TCRdb re-hosts the immuneACCESS table, in-frame sequences only. Its copies lack some clones; in the studies checked, an unresolved V gene accounts for under half of them, and the cause for the rest is not known. The V and J calls and clone size were taken over from that table, and D and trimming were inferred from the DNA. The sample includes some 190,000 clones, with around 81% observed a single time. 3.5% to 4.5% of the sample comes from the top ten.

A note on this clone: What antigen it recognizes has not been identified. Nothing much larger sits one base from this clone, and base qualities are not available.

V is pared back by 3 bases and J by 0 bases, with 12 bases lying between the germline termini. CDR1 LNHDA and CDR2 SQIVND were looked up in the germline V gene (reference sequence). The CDR3 runs 16 amino acids, cysteine and phenylalanine included. CDR3 DNA only is kept here, 48 bases in frame from base 1. Participants in the prospective study were enrolled through a virtual design, were aged 18 to 89 years, and lived in fewer than 30 United States geographic areas. In the prospective study, participants were assigned to cohorts based on the clinical history participants reported in a screening survey and a study questionnaire. In the prospective study, whole blood, serum and a nasopharyngeal or oropharyngeal swab were collected from each participant by mobile phlebotomists. Over a roughly two-month period, participants in the prospective study had the option of providing additional blood draws and questionnaires. Before DNA extraction, blood samples from the prospective study were shipped at room temperature or frozen.

The study at large found these results: The amount of clinical and demographic metadata varied by source and participant and was provided uncurated.

What was sequenced was PBMCs or T cells enriched from blood (not recorded which). The sequence came from a man younger than 45 with acute COVID-19. This chain is built from TRBV19 and TRBJ1-5; a confident D gene designation cannot be given. The nucleotides are TGTGCCAGTAGTATCCCCAGAAGTTATAGCAATCAGCCCCAGCATTTT. Translated, this is CASSIPRSYSNQPQHF.